These T cell receptor beta chains were read from a single sample in a study of Graves' ophthalmopathy and Graves' hyperthyroidism. TCRdb analysed the multiplex PCR reads with MiXCR anew, one entry per CDR3 protein. The sample has hundreds of thousands of distinct CDR3 sequences; roughly 20% are singletons. The sample consisted of peripheral blood. These receptors all stem from a woman between 18 and 30 years old with stable Graves' hyperthyroidism. Some clones in this sample may be carry-over from other donors' samples. Both conserved end residues are part of each CDR3. A D gene is named only where the DNA matches it firmly. Only part of the rows carry a size: once, few, many, or a class if the clone is expanded.

abundance | j_gene | v_gene | d_gene | CDR3nt | CDR3aa
many | TRBJ1-6 | TRBV13 | TRBD1 | TGTGCCAGCAGCTTGAACAGGGGAAATTCACCCCTCCACTTT | CASSLNRGNSPLHF
many | TRBJ2-7 | TRBV2 | NA | TGTGCCAGCAGGGCACATACAACTACCTACGAGCAGTACTTC | CASRAHTTTYEQYF
NA | TRBJ2-7 | TRBV27 | NA | TGTGCCAGCAGACCAAACTCTGCAGGGAGGATAGGCGAGCAGTACTTC | CASRPNSAGRIGEQYF
many | TRBJ1-1 | TRBV20-1 | NA | TGCAGTGCTAAAAGGGTAGCGGTTGAAGCTTTCTTT | CSAKRVAVEAFF
many | TRBJ2-7 | TRBV10-3 | NA | TGTGCCATCAGTGCGGGCGGGGTAAACTCCTACGAGCAGTACTTC | CAISAGGVNSYEQYF
many | TRBJ2-5 | TRBV27 | NA | TGTGCCAGCAGTTCCTTTTCCGGGGAAGAGACCCAGTACTTC | CASSSFSGEETQYF
many | TRBJ2-7 | TRBV6-5 | TRBD1 | TGTGCCAGCAGAACCGGGACAGGGACCTACGAGCAGTACTTC | CASRTGTGTYEQYF
many | TRBJ2-7 | TRBV30 | TRBD2 | TGTGCCTGGAGTCATTCCGGGGGGGCCTACTACGAGCAGTACTTC | CAWSHSGGAYYEQYF
many | TRBJ1-2 | TRBV6-1 | NA | TGTGCCAGCAGTGGATACCAGGGGTGGAACTATGGCTACACCTTC | CASSGYQGWNYGYTF
NA | TRBJ1-2 | TRBV6-1 | NA | TGTGCCAGCGGGGAGGAGCGACACTATGGCTACACCTTC | CASGEERHYGYTF
few | TRBJ2-2 | TRBV5-1 | NA | TGCGCCAGCAGCTTGACAGGGTGGGACACCGGGGAGCTGTTTTTT | CASSLTGWDTGELFF
few | TRBJ2-5 | TRBV12-3/TRBV12-4 | NA | TGTGCCAGCAGTCGACTCCGGGACTCCGAAGAGACCCAGTACTTC | CASSRLRDSEETQYF
many | TRBJ2-5 | TRBV12-3/TRBV12-4 | NA | TGTGCCAGCAGTTTATTAAGGAGAGGGAGCGAGACCCAGTACTTC | CASSLLRRGSETQYF
few | TRBJ1-2 | TRBV30 | NA | TGTGCCTGGAGTGCGACAGGAGGGGATGGCTACACCTTC | CAWSATGGDGYTF
NA | TRBJ1-2 | TRBV19 | NA | TGTGCCAGCTTAGGGGAGGTTGGTGGCTACACCTTC | CASLGEVGGYTF
NA | TRBJ2-7 | TRBV27 | TRBD1 | TGTGCCAGCAGTCTCGGGTCACAGGGGGAGCAGTACTTC | CASSLGSQGEQYF
NA | TRBJ1-5 | TRBV28 | NA | TGTGCCAGCAGTTTGCAGCAGGGTGGACAGCCCCAGCATTTT | CASSLQQGGQPQHF
many | TRBJ1-2 | TRBV15 | TRBD1 | TGTGCCACCAGCATACCCCAACAGGGGGTTGGAAGAGATGGCTACACCTTC | CATSIPQQGVGRDGYTF
many | TRBJ2-2 | TRBV25-1 | NA | TGTGCCACCGGGGGGCAGGGCGGAACCGGGGAGCTGTTTTTT | CATGGQGGTGELFF
many | TRBJ2-7 | TRBV27 | TRBD2 | TGTGCCAGCAGTCTCATGACTAGCGGGCTATCCTACGAGCAGTACTTC | CASSLMTSGLSYEQYF
many | TRBJ1-1 | TRBV19 | NA | TGTGCCAGTAGTATTCGGCCAGGGTCGAACACTGAAGCTTTCTTT | CASSIRPGSNTEAFF
many | TRBJ1-1 | TRBV20-1 | NA | TGCAGTGCTAGAAGGAACACCTTGAACACTGAAGCTTTCTTT | CSARRNTLNTEAFF
many | TRBJ1-3 | TRBV6-5 | NA | TGTGCCAGCAAGTTGATCTCTGGAAACACCATATATTTT | CASKLISGNTIYF
many | TRBJ2-7 | TRBV7-2 | NA | TGTGCCAGCAGCTTAGCCAGCGGTCCCGTCTACGAGCAGTACTTC | CASSLASGPVYEQYF
few | TRBJ1-1 | TRBV29-1 | NA | TGCAGCGTTGTAAAAGGACTGGGGACTGAAGCTTTCTTT | CSVVKGLGTEAFF
NA | TRBJ1-3 | TRBV12-3/TRBV12-4 | NA | TGTGCCAGCAAGTGGGCTAGCTCTGGAAACACCATATATTTT | CASKWASSGNTIYF
many | TRBJ1-1 | TRBV28 | TRBD1 | TGTGCCAGCAGTTTAGGGACAGGGCGGGTCACTGAAGCTTTCTTT | CASSLGTGRVTEAFF
many | TRBJ1-1 | TRBV30 | NA | TGTGCCTGGAGTGTACTCCCAGAACTGAACACTGAAGCTTTCTTT | CAWSVLPELNTEAFF
many | TRBJ1-1 | TRBV2 | NA | TGTGCCAGCAGCGGGATGGGGGGCACTGAAGCTTTCTTT | CASSGMGGTEAFF
many | TRBJ1-2 | TRBV6-1 | NA | TGTGCCAGCAGTGGATATCTGGGGGCCTATGGCTACACCTTC | CASSGYLGAYGYTF